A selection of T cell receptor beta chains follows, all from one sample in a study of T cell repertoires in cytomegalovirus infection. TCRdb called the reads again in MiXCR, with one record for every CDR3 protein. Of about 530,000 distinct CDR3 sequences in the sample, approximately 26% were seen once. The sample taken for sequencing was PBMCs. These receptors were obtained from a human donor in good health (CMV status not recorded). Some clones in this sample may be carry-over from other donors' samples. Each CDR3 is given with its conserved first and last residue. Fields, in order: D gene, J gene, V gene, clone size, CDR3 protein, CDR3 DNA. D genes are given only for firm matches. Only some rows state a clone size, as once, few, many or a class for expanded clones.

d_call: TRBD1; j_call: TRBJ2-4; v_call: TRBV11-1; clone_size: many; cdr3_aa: CASSSTGAKNIQYF; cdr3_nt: TGTGCCAGCAGCTCGACAGGGGCCAAAAACATTCAGTACTTC
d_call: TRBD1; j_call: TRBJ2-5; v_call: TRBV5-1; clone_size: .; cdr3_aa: CASSLTGTGLQETQYF; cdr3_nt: TGCGCCAGCAGCTTGACCGGGACAGGGCTTCAAGAGACCCAGTACTTC
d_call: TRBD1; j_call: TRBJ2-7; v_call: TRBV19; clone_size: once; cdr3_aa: CASSMGQGYEQYF; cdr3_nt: TGTGCCAGTAGTATGGGACAGGGCTACGAGCAGTACTTC
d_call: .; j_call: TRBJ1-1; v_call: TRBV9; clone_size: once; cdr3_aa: CASSVGQMNTEAFF; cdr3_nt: TGTGCCAGCAGCGTAGGGCAGATGAACACTGAAGCTTTCTTT
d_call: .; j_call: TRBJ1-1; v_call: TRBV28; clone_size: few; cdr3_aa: CASSLYSGTTEAFF; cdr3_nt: TGTGCCAGCAGTTTATATTCAGGGACCACTGAAGCTTTCTTT
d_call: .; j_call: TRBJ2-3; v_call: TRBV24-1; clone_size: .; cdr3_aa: CATSDRTRTDSQYF; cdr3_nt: TGTGCCACCAGTGACAGGACACGCACAGATTCGCAGTATTTT
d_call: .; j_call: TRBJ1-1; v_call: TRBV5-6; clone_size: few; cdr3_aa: CASSTTSAMNTEAFF; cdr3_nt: TGTGCCAGCAGCACCACCAGCGCTATGAACACTGAAGCTTTCTTT
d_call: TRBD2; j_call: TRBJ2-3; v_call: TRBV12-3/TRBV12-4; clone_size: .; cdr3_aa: CASSLELAGVNTDTQYF; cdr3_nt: TGTGCCAGCAGCCTTGAATTAGCGGGAGTTAATACAGATACGCAGTATTTT
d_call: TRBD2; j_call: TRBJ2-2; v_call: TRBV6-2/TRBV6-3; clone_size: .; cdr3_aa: CASSNSLGLAGGGELFF; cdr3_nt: TGTGCCAGCAGTAACTCGCTGGGACTAGCGGGAGGCGGGGAGCTGTTTTTT
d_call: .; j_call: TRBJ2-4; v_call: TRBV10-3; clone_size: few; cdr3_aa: CAKMRDTRRNIQYF; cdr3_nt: TGTGCCAAGATGAGGGACACCCGGAGAAACATTCAGTACTTC
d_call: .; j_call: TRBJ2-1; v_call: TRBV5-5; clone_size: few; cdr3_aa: CASSLGEISYNEQFF; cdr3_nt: TGTGCCAGCAGCCTCGGGGAGATAAGTTACAATGAGCAGTTCTTC
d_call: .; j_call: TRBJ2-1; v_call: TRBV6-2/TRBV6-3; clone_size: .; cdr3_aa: CASRPLQGSKRAEQFF; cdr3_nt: TGTGCCAGCAGGCCCCTTCAGGGCTCGAAAAGGGCTGAGCAGTTCTTC
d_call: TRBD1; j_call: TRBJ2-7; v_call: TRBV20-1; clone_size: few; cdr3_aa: CSAGPMGQHSSYEQYF; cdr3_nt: TGCAGTGCCGGGCCGATGGGACAGCACAGCTCCTACGAGCAGTACTTC
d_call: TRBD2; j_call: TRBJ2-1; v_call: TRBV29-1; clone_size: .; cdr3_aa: CSVAGDSYNEQFF; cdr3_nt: TGCAGCGTGGCGGGAGACTCCTACAATGAGCAGTTCTTC
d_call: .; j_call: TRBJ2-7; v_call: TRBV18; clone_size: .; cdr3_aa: CASSPEGPGPSYEQYF; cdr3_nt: TGTGCCAGCTCACCAGAAGGGCCAGGTCCTTCCTACGAGCAGTACTTC
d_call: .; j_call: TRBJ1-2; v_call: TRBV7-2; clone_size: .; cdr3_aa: CASSLLRDGGGYTF; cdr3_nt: TGTGCCAGCAGCCTACTCCGGGACGGTGGGGGCTACACCTTC
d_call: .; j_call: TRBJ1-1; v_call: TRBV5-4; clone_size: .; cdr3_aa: CASSFQGPANEAFF; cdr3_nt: TGTGCCAGCAGCTTCCAGGGGCCTGCCAATGAAGCTTTCTTT
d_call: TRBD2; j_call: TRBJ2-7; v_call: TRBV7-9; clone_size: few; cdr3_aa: CASSSLGGRGEQYF; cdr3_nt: TGTGCCAGCAGCTCCCTCGGCGGGAGAGGCGAGCAGTACTTC
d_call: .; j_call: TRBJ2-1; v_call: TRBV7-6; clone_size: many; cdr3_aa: CASSLAYLNNEQFF; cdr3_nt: TGTGCCAGCAGCTTAGCTTACTTGAACAATGAGCAGTTCTTC
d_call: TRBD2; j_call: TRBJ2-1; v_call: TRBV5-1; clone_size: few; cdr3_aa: CASRFAGDEQFF; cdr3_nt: TGCGCCAGCAGGTTCGCGGGAGATGAGCAGTTCTTC
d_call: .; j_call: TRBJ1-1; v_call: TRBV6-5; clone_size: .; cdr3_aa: CASSYGGYTEAFF; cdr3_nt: TGTGCCAGCAGTTACGGGGGATACACTGAAGCTTTCTTT
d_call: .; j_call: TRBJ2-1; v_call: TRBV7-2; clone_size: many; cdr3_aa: CASSLERYNEQFF; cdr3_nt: TGTGCCAGCAGCTTAGAAAGGTACAATGAGCAGTTCTTC
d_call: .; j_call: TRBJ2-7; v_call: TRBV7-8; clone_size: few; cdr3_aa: CASSSPEGEQYF; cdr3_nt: TGTGCCAGCAGCTCCCCTGAGGGCGAGCAGTACTTC
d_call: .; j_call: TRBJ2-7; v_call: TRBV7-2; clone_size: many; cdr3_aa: CASSFDTAYEQYF; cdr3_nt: TGTGCCAGCAGCTTCGATACAGCCTACGAGCAGTACTTC
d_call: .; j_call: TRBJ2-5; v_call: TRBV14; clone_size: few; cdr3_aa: CASSQGVETQYF; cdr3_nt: TGTGCCAGCAGCCAAGGAGTGGAGACCCAGTACTTC
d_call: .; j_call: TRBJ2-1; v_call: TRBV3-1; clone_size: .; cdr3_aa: CASSQGSKRPISYNEQFF; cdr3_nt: TGTGCCAGCAGCCAAGGAAGTAAGCGACCCATCTCCTACAATGAGCAGTTCTTC